These 5 T cell receptor beta chains were all obtained from the same sample, sequenced in a study of T-cell reconstitution after alpha-beta-depleted transplantation in children (dated by TCRdb to the mid-2010s). What this sample's treatment or condition label stands for: allogeneic hematopoietic cell transplantation with graft depleted of TCRalphabeta T cells and CD19 B cells. Preparation of the library involved PCR. The data were produced on an Illumina HiSeq 2500. Molecular barcoding was employed in the preparation of TCR libraries, with unique molecular identifiers being used to normalize TCRbeta repertoire quantification. TCRdb passed the public sequencing reads through fastp at Q25 and MiXCR, retaining productive beta sequences. Each record represents a unique CDR3 protein, reported with the most common genes and DNA among its rows. Counted in this sample were 200,000 to 300,000 distinct CDR3 sequences; roughly a quarter of them appeared once. Of the sample, 4% to 6% is held by the ten largest clones.

The source material was PBMCs, mostly from graft donor cells, sampled 360 days after TCRalphabeta/CD19-depleted stem cell transplant. All receptors derive from a female patient aged 2-10 years who had a stem cell transplant for congenital amegakaryocytic thrombocytopenia, so the T cells may come from the graft donor.

This clonotype was counted a few times. The genes are TRBV20-1 and TRBJ2-1; D remains unclear. Trimming removed 5 bases at V and 3 bases at J, with 14 bases between. Germline-derived CDR1 and CDR2 are DFQATT and SNEGSKA (reference sequence). The CDR3 runs to 14 residues. The CDR3 sequence is CSASFGRYYNEQFF. Here the CDR3 DNA reads TGCAGTGCTTCCTTTGGCCGGTACTACAATGAGCAGTTCTTC.

The rearrangement uses TRBV11-2 and TRBJ2-3; D ambiguous. The V and J ends lost 1 base and 4 bases respectively, with 15 bases between them. The CDR3 consists of 16 residues. Germline V gene lookup returns CDR1 SGHAT and CDR2 FQNNGV. CDR3 bases: TGTGCCAGCAGCTTAGGCCAGGTCAACCCCTCAGATACGCAGTATTTT. Translation: CASSLGQVNPSDTQYF.

This chain links TRBV6-1 with TRBJ2-3; the match to TRBD1 covers 10 bases. V was clipped by 7 bases and J by 4 bases; unmatched bases: 5. The CDR3 has 14 amino acids. Germline V gene data show CDR1 as MNHNS and CDR2 as SASEGT. The CDR3 DNA reads as TGTGCCAGCATGACGACAGGGGGCTCAGATACGCAGTATTTT. Protein product: CASMTTGGSDTQYF.

Only a few counts were recorded for this clonotype. The chain combines TRBV5-1 with TRBJ2-2; TRBD1 matches 9 bases. The CDR3 loop spans 14 amino acids. Germline values: CDR1 SGHRS, CDR2 YFSETQ. J was trimmed by 7 bases and V by 4 bases; bases with no gene match: 5. CDR3: CASSRDRAVGELFF. The CDR3 DNA follows: TGCGCCAGCAGCCGGGACAGGGCGGTCGGGGAGCTGTTTTTT.

This clonotype appeared a few times. V gene TRBV5-1 combines with J gene TRBJ2-3; D unresolved. The germline V gene has CDR1 SGHRS and CDR2 YFSETQ. The V end was cut by 4 bases, the J end by 2 bases, with 14 bases between. This CDR3 is built from 15 residues. The CDR3 loop reads CASSQSPGNTDTQYF. In nucleotides, the CDR3 is TGCGCCAGCAGCCAGTCCCCAGGAAACACAGATACGCAGTATTTT. Full variable domain (outside the CDR3, taken from reference TRBV5-1 and TRBJ2-3): KAGVTQTPRYLIKTRGQQVTLSCSPISGHRSVSWYQQTPGQGLQFLFEYFSETQRNKGNFPGRFSGRQFSNSRSEMNVSTLELGDSALYLCASSQSPGNTDTQYFGPGTRLTVL.